The 25 T cell receptor beta chains presented below share a single source sample, sequenced in a study of early T cells in non-severe SARS-CoV-2 infection. TCRdb redid the calling of the 5' RACE reads with MiXCR, one entry per CDR3 protein. The data hold around 25,000 distinct CDR3 sequences, with 2.9% observed a single time. Material: whole blood. These receptors came from an adult who was a healthcare worker with PCR-confirmed SARS-CoV-2 infection or an uninfected control (not recorded which).

The chain is built from TRBV7-9 and TRBJ1-1; TRBD1 might be the D (6 bases). CDR1 is SEHNR, CDR2 FQNEAQ, per germline (reference sequence). V was clipped by 5 bases and J by 3 bases, with 16 bases between them. This CDR3 comprises 15 residues. The CDR3 bases are TGTGCCAGCAGCCCCCTCAGGGGAACGTACACTGAAGCTTTCTTT. Protein: CASSPLRGTYTEAFF.

This clonotype has ten or more counts. The J gene is TRBJ2-7, the V gene TRBV6-2 or TRBV6-3; unclear D gene. CDR3 size: 13 residues. V lost 0 bases and J lost 2, with 5 bases in between. Looked up from germline, CDR1 is MNHEY and CDR2 is SVGEGT. The CDR3 DNA reads TGTGCCAGCAGTTACTCCGGCACCTACGAGCAGTACGTC. Amino acids: CASSYSGTYEQYV.

This clonotype was found many times. This chain links TRBV12-3 or TRBV12-4 with TRBJ1-2; D gene uncertain. The CDR3 totals 11 residues. Trimming shortened V by 4 bases and J by 8 bases, and 8 bases separated the two germline ends. The CDR3 loop is CASSSPGGYTF. The DNA of the CDR3 is TGTGCCAGCAGTTCACCGGGGGGCTACACCTTC.

This clonotype was counted ten times or more. The chain employs TRBV20-1 and TRBJ2-5; D not certain. CDR1 DFQATT and CDR2 SNEGSKA come from the germline V gene (reference sequence). CDR3 size: 13 residues. Trimming removed 3 bases from V and 1 base from J, with 9 bases in between. The CDR3 region has the DNA TGCAGTGCTAGTAGTGAGATCCAAGAGACCCAGTACTTC. Encoded protein: CSASSEIQETQYF.

In its sample, this clonotype was seen many times. The rearrangement joins TRBV29-1 to TRBJ2-1; D is tentatively TRBD1 or TRBD2 (7 bases each). Germline CDR1 and CDR2: SQVTM and ANQGSEA. The CDR3 has 14 residues. Trimming removed 3 bases from V and 7 bases from J, with 16 bases in between. CDR3 coding DNA: TGCAGCGTTGAGTATCACAGGGGAGGGAATGAGCAGTTCTTC. Translation gives CSVEYHRGGNEQFF.

This clonotype was detected many times. The chain couples TRBV5-1 to TRBJ2-6; TRBD1 or TRBD2 may be the D gene (6 bases each). Trimming left V 3 bases short and J 8 bases short, with 12 bases between. The germline gives CDR1 SGHRS, CDR2 YFSETQ. The length of the CDR3 is 14 residues. CDR3 sequence: CASSWDGGTNVLTF. In DNA form, the CDR3 reads TGCGCCAGCAGCTGGGACGGGGGCACCAACGTCCTGACTTTC.

This clonotype has ten or more counts. The V call is TRBV20-1, the J call TRBJ2-5; D may be TRBD1 or TRBD2 (5 bases each). Trimming removed 5 bases at V and 5 bases at J, with 12 bases between. There are 12 residues in the CDR3. The germline V gene has CDR1 DFQATT and CDR2 SNEGSKA (reference sequence). CDR3 in DNA: TGCAGTGCTTATGGGGGTCTGGAGACCCAGTACTTC. Translation: CSAYGGLETQYF.

This clonotype appeared many times. The chain is built from TRBV30 and TRBJ2-3; 13 nucleotides align to TRBD2. The CDR3 contains 16 residues. Germline V CDR1 and CDR2: GTSNPN, SVGIG (reference sequence). Trimming took 1 base from V and 3 from J; bases not matched to a gene: 4. DNA of the CDR3: TGTGCCTGGAGTGCCCTACTAGCGGGGGGGACAGATACGCAGTATTTT. It codes for CAWSALLAGGTDTQYF. Together with reference TRBV30 and TRBJ2-3, the CDR3 gives the full variable domain: SQTIHQWPATLVQPVGSPLSLECTVEGTSNPNLYWYRQAAGRGLQLLFYSVGIGQISSEVPQNLSASRPQDRQFILSSKKLLLSDSGFYLCAWSALLAGGTDTQYFGPGTRLTVL.

This clonotype showed up many times. V gene TRBV9 combines with J gene TRBJ1-5, with D tentatively TRBD1 (6 bases). Trimming removed 0 bases from V and 1 base from J, with 14 bases in between. Germline CDR1 is SGDLS and CDR2 is YYNGEE. The CDR3 is 17 amino acids. DNA of the CDR3: TGTGCCAGCAGCGTAGATAGCAGGGGTTTGAGCAATCAGCCCCAGCATTTT. This sequence encodes CASSVDSRGLSNQPQHF.

This clonotype was seen repeatedly, ten times or more. The chain uses TRBV21-1 and TRBJ2-3; the table names TRBD1, a call not compared with the DNA. TRBV21-1 is described as a pseudogene. The CDR3 runs 16 residues. The CDR3 region is CASSREPGPDEGTQYF. CDR3 nucleotides: TGTGCCAGCAGCAGAGAACCGGGACCCGATGAGGGTACGCAGTATTTT.

This clonotype was counted ten times or more. The gene calls are TRBV30 and TRBJ2-2; the D is unclear. This CDR3 is built from 13 residues. V lost 3 bases and J lost 2, with 7 bases in between. The germline CDR1 and CDR2 sequences are GTSNPN and SVGIG (reference sequence). The CDR3 sequence: CAWRPGNTGELFF. The CDR3 DNA follows: TGTGCCTGGAGGCCGGGTAACACCGGGGAGCTGTTTTTT.

Ten or more counts support this clonotype. CDR3 bases: TGTGCCAGCAGCTTCCTAGCGGGGGGCCGCTACAATGAGCAGTTCTTC. Amino acid sequence: CASSFLAGGRYNEQFF. This rearrangement joins TRBV7-8 to TRBJ2-1; 11 bases match TRBD2. Per the germline V gene, CDR1 is SGHVS and CDR2 is FQNEAQ. The CDR3 is 16 residues long. The V segment lost 3 bases and the J segment 3 bases; nucleotides outside the gene matches: 4.

Many counts were recorded for this clonotype. This rearrangement joins TRBV6-6 to TRBJ2-7; TRBD1 matches 9 bases. There are 16 residues in the CDR3. CDR1 MNHNY and CDR2 SVGAGI come from the germline V gene (reference sequence). The V segment lost 5 bases and the J segment 6 bases; nucleotides outside the gene matches: 14. CDR3 sequence reads: CASSPSPGETGGEQYV. The DNA for the CDR3 is TGTGCCAGCAGTCCCTCCCCAGGCGAGACAGGGGGCGAGCAGTACGTC.

This clonotype has ten or more counts. The rearrangement links TRBV27 to TRBJ2-3; D perhaps matches TRBD1 (5 bases). The V end was cut by 6 bases, the J end by 9 bases, with 19 bases between. The CDR3 is 14 residues long. Germline CDR1 MNHEY, CDR2 SMNVEV (reference sequence). The CDR3 bases are TGTGCCAGCAGCGGACACGGTGGTGTGGTGACGCAGTATTTT. This translates into CASSGHGGVVTQYF.

By sample fraction, this clonotype is medium-sized (0.01 to 0.1%). The genes are TRBV19 and TRBJ1-5, with 9 bases fitting TRBD1. In germline, CDR1 is LNHDA, CDR2 SQIVND (reference sequence). The CDR3 length is 14 residues. V was pared by 9 bases and J by 0 bases, with 3 bases of the junction left unmatched. The CDR3 loop is CASWTGDSNQPQHF. The CDR3 coding sequence is TGTGCCAGCTGGACAGGGGATAGCAATCAGCCCCAGCATTTT.

This clonotype appeared many times. J is TRBJ2-1 and V is TRBV19; 11 bases match TRBD2. After removal of 5 bases from V and 3 bases from J, the junction contained 6 bases not matched to a gene. The CDR3 contains 16 residues. The V gene's germline CDR1 is LNHDA and CDR2 SQIVND (reference sequence). This chain's CDR3 is CASSSPLAGGYNEQFF. CDR3 DNA sequence: TGTGCCAGTAGTTCTCCCCTAGCGGGGGGCTACAATGAGCAGTTCTTC. Complete variable domain (other parts from reference TRBV19 and TRBJ2-1): DGGITQSPKYLFRKEGQNVTLSCEQNLNHDAMYWYRQDPGQGLRLIYYSQIVNDFQKGDIAEGYSVSREKKESFPLTVTSAQKNPTAFYLCASSSPLAGGYNEQFFGPGTRLTVL.

V and J are TRBV25-1 and TRBJ2-7; 7 nucleotides match TRBD2. Per germline, CDR1 MGHDK and CDR2 SYGVNS. The CDR3 spans 15 residues. Trimming cost V 3 bases and J 6 bases; bases outside gene matches: 11. The CDR3 loop is CASSDPGGGIGEQYV. DNA for the CDR3: TGTGCCAGCAGTGACCCTGGGGGGGGAATAGGCGAGCAGTACGTC.

Ten or more counts support this clonotype. The J gene is TRBJ2-7, the V gene TRBV27; D unclear. Per the germline V gene, CDR1 is MNHEY and CDR2 is SMNVEV (reference sequence). This CDR3 region has 13 residues. Deletions cut 0 bases from V and 9 bases from J, with 12 bases between. The CDR3 DNA follows: TGTGCCAGCAGTTTATCACATTCAGTTTGGCAGTACGTC. It specifies CASSLSHSVWQYV.

J is TRBJ1-1 and V is TRBV11-2; D is unclear. V lost 4 bases and J lost 1, with 10 bases in between. The length of the CDR3 is 14 residues. Germline V gene lookup returns CDR1 SGHAT and CDR2 FQNNGV. Here the CDR3 reads CASSSYIGNTEAFF. The CDR3 bases are TGTGCCAGCAGCTCATATATAGGGAACACTGAAGCTTTCTTT.

This clonotype was seen ten or more times. The genes are TRBV18 and TRBJ1-6; no definite D call. Trimming removed 6 bases from V and 0 bases from J, with 6 bases in between. Germline V lookup: CDR1 KGHSH, CDR2 LQKENI. This CDR3 contains 14 residues. The CDR3 DNA sequence: TGTGCCAGCTCGCGGGACTCCTATAATTCACCCCTCCACTTT. Amino acid sequence: CASSRDSYNSPLHF. The entire variable domain, with the rest obtained from reference TRBV18 and TRBJ1-6, is as follows: NAGVMQNPRHLVRRRGQEARLRCSPMKGHSHVYWYRQLPEEGLKFMVYLQKENIIDESGMPKERFSAEFPKEGPSILRIQQVVRGDSAAYFCASSRDSYNSPLHFGNGTRLTVT.

This clonotype appeared many times. The chain couples TRBV5-5 to TRBJ2-3, with unresolved D. The germline V gene has CDR1 SGHKS and CDR2 YYEKEE (reference sequence). The CDR3 has 15 residues. Trimming shortened V by 4 bases and J by 2 bases, and 14 bases separated the two germline ends. CDR3 DNA sequence: TGTGCCAGCAGCCTACTTCTAACGAACACAGATACGCAGTATTTT. Translation: CASSLLLTNTDTQYF.

This clonotype showed up many times. CDR3 region: CASSLRGGQWDEQFF. DNA for the CDR3: TGTGCCAGCAGCTTACGGGGGGGCCAGTGGGATGAGCAGTTCTTC. The chain carries TRBV7-2 and TRBJ2-1; TRBD2 matches 8 bases. The V and J ends lost 2 bases and 8 bases, in that order; junction bases with no gene match: 8. Germline V gene lookup returns CDR1 SGHTA and CDR2 FQGNSA. There are 15 residues in the CDR3.

Within the sample, this clonotype is medium-sized. The rearrangement links TRBV4-1 to TRBJ1-5, with 9 bases that match TRBD1. The CDR3 is made up of 17 amino acids. J lost 6 bases, V lost 3 bases, and 12 bases had no gene match. In germline, CDR1 is MGHRA, CDR2 YSYEKL. CDR3 sequence: CASSHNRGRSFGQPQHF. DNA of the CDR3: TGCGCCAGCAGCCACAACAGGGGGCGATCTTTCGGTCAGCCCCAGCATTTT.

This clonotype was recorded at least ten times. V usage is TRBV12-5 and J usage is TRBJ2-1, with TRBD2 matching 15 bases. The junction had 3 bases not matched to a gene; V was cut back by 7 bases and J by 2 bases. Per the germline V gene, CDR1 is LGHNT and CDR2 is FRNRAP. The CDR3 totals 16 residues. CDR3 protein: CASARTSGGAYNEQFF. As DNA, the CDR3 is TGTGCTAGTGCCAGGACTAGCGGGGGGGCCTACAATGAGCAGTTCTTC.

This clonotype has ten or more counts. V is TRBV25-1 and J is TRBJ1-1; D unresolved. Trimming pared 1 base from V and 5 bases from J, leaving 11 bases between. This CDR3 comprises 14 residues. From germline, CDR1 is MGHDK and CDR2 SYGVNS. In DNA, the CDR3 is TGTGCCAGCAGTGAATTAGGGAGACGAACTGAAGCTTTCTTT. It yields the protein CASSELGRRTEAFF.